These 12 T cell receptor beta chains were all obtained from the same sample, sequenced in a study of blood T cell repertoires in COVID-19 (dated by TCRdb to between 2020 and 2021). The method was the immunoSEQ multiplex PCR assay. TCRdb stores this immuneACCESS table with in-frame sequences only. Part of the clones is absent; in the studies checked, under half of the shortfall reflects unresolved V genes, and no reason is known for the rest. Across this sample there are tens of thousands of clones, with 85% seen only once. Less than 15% of the sample goes to the ten largest clones. The sample was peripheral blood. These receptors all come from a woman in her seventies in a cohort sampled during active COVID-19.

This clone was detected once. J is TRBJ1-2 and V is TRBV19, with D unclear. Germline-derived CDR1 and CDR2 are LNHDA and SQIVND (reference sequence). V was cut by 4 bases and J by 4 bases, with 13 bases left in between. The CDR3 is made up of 14 amino acids. The CDR3 coding sequence is TGTGCCAGTAGTACCCGCGGGAAGACCTATGGCTACACCTTC. This translates into CASSTRGKTYGYTF. The full variable domain, rest sourced from reference TRBV19 and TRBJ1-2, is DGGITQSPKYLFRKEGQNVTLSCEQNLNHDAMYWYRQDPGQGLRLIYYSQIVNDFQKGDIAEGYSVSREKKESFPLTVTSAQKNPTAFYLCASSTRGKTYGYTFGSGTRLTVV.

The J gene is TRBJ2-1, the V gene TRBV28; maybe TRBD2 (6 bases). The CDR3 consists of 14 residues. Trimming shortened V by 2 bases and J by 4 bases, and 9 bases separated the two germline ends. The V gene's germline CDR1 is MDHEN and CDR2 SYDVKM. The CDR3 nucleotides read TGTGCCAGCAGTTTAGGGGGGACTTACAATGAGCAGTTCTTC. This sequence encodes CASSLGGTYNEQFF.

The CDR3 bases are TGTGCCAGCAGTTACGGCGGGCCTCCGCGGTACGAGCAGTACTTC. Translating gives CASSYGGPPRYEQYF. V is TRBV6-5 and J is TRBJ2-7, with D possibly matching TRBD2 (5 bases). V lost 2 bases, J lost 4 bases, and 15 bases lay in between. This CDR3 region has 15 residues. The germline V gene encodes CDR1 MNHEY and CDR2 SVGAGI.

This clone was picked up one time. This chain joins TRBV29-1 and TRBJ2-2; D gene uncertain. The CDR3 has 13 amino acids. V was clipped by 6 bases and J by 4 bases, with 12 bases between them. Germline V gives CDR1 SQVTM, CDR2 ANQGSEA. CDR3 sequence: CSVRHPATGELFF. The CDR3 DNA is TGCAGCGTGCGACACCCCGCCACCGGGGAGCTGTTTTTT.

This chain links TRBV5-4 with TRBJ2-1; maybe TRBD2 (5 bases). This CDR3 is 17 amino acids long. Germline values: CDR1 SGHNT, CDR2 YYREEE (reference sequence). V was trimmed by 0 bases and J by 1 base, leaving 14 bases between them. The CDR3 loop is CASSLGGAERSYNEQFF. In DNA, the CDR3 is TGTGCCAGCAGCTTGGGGGGAGCGGAAAGGTCCTACAATGAGCAGTTCTTC.

The CDR3 protein is CATHLAGVDEKLFF. For the CDR3, the DNA is TGTGCCACCCACCTGGCCGGGGTCGATGAAAAACTGTTTTTT. This sequence joins TRBV28 and TRBJ1-4; D remains ambiguous. CDR1 and CDR2 (germline): MDHEN, SYDVKM. The CDR3 spans 14 residues. Trimming took 10 bases from V and 6 from J, leaving 18 bases between them.

The genes are TRBV29-1 and TRBJ2-5; D is unclear. Per germline, CDR1 SQVTM and CDR2 ANQGSEA. The CDR3 runs to 13 residues. Trimming cost V 3 bases and J 2 bases, with 10 bases left between them. CDR3 sequence reads: CSVDGLTQETQYF. CDR3 nucleotide sequence: TGCAGCGTTGATGGGCTGACACAAGAGACCCAGTACTTC.

The J gene is TRBJ1-2, the V gene TRBV27; a possible D gene is TRBD1 (5 bases). V was trimmed by 3 bases and J by 6 bases, leaving 11 bases between them. This CDR3 spans 13 amino acids. CDR1 and CDR2 from the germline V gene are MNHEY and SMNVEV (reference sequence). In DNA form, the CDR3 reads TGTGCCAGCAGTTTTAGGGGCGCCCATGGCTACACCTTC. Protein product: CASSFRGAHGYTF.

This clone has a handful of counts. This chain connects TRBV30 to TRBJ2-7; the match to TRBD2 covers 8 bases. J gave up 2 bases and V 0 bases, and 3 bases lay outside the gene matches. The CDR3 runs 14 residues. Germline V gene lookup returns CDR1 GTSNPN and CDR2 SVGIG (reference sequence). CDR3 nucleotides: TGTGCCTGGAGTGTGAGCGGGAGAACCTACGAGCAGTACTTC. Protein product: CAWSVSGRTYEQYF.

The CDR3: CASSRQGVSNEKLFF. Written as DNA, the CDR3 is TGTGCCAGCAGTCGACAGGGGGTATCTAATGAAAAACTGTTTTTT. The V gene is TRBV5-4, the J gene TRBJ1-4; TRBD1 matches 9 bases. This CDR3 has 15 amino acids. Germline loops: CDR1 SGHNT, CDR2 YYREEE (reference sequence). J gave up 3 bases and V 5 bases, and 5 bases lay outside the gene matches.

The chain is built from TRBV29-1 and TRBJ2-5, with 10 bases lining up with TRBD1. Trimming cost V 5 bases and J 4 bases; bases outside gene matches: 4. The CDR3 runs 13 residues. Per the germline V gene, CDR1 is SQVTM and CDR2 is ANQGSEA. The CDR3 loop is CSVRTGGSETQYF. The DNA for the CDR3 is TGCAGCGTTCGGACAGGGGGATCAGAGACCCAGTACTTC.

The rearrangement links TRBV5-1 to TRBJ2-1; TRBD1 matches at 7 bases. The V gene end was trimmed by 4 bases and the J gene end by 6 bases; junction bases not matched to a gene: 7. Germline V CDR1 and CDR2: SGHRS, YFSETQ. CDR3 length: 14 residues. CDR3 nucleotides: TGCGCCAGCAGCGAGGGGGCTAATGTCAATGAGCAGTTCTTC. It yields the protein CASSEGANVNEQFF.